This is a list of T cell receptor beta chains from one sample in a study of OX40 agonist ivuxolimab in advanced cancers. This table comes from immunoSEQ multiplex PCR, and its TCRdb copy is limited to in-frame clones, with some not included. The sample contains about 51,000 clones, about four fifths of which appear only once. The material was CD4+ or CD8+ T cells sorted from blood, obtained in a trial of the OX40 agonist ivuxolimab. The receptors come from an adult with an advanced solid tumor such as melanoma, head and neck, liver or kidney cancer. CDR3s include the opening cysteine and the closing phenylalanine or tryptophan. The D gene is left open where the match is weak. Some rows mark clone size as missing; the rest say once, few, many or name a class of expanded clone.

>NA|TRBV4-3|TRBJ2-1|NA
TGCGCCAGCAGCCAAGTCATGGGGGGGCCTTACAATGAGCAGTTCTTC
CASSQVMGGPYNEQFF
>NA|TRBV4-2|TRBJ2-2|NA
TGTGCCAGCAGCCAAGAGGACCCCGGGGAGCTGTTTTTT
CASSQEDPGELFF
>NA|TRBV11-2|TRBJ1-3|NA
TGTGCCAGCAGCTTAGCCGGGGCGCCCGGAAACACCATATATTTT
CASSLAGAPGNTIYF
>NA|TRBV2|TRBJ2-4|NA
TGTGCCAGCAGTGAAATAGGGGGGGCAAAAAACATTCAGTACTTC
CASSEIGGAKNIQYF
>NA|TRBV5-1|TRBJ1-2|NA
TGCGCCAGCAGCTTGGGCAGCTACTATGGCTACACCTTC
CASSLGSYYGYTF
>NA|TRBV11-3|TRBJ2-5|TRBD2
TGTGCCAGCAGCCCCCTAGGGGCGGGGGGCCAAGAGACCCAGTACTTC
CASSPLGAGGQETQYF
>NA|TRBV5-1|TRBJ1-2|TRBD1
TGCGCCAGCAGCTTGGCCCCGACAGGGGGGATTGGCTACACCTTC
CASSLAPTGGIGYTF
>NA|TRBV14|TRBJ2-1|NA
TGTGCCAGCAGCGAGGGGTTTGTCAATGAGCAGTTCTTC
CASSEGFVNEQFF
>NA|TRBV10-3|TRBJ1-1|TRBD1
TGTGCCATCAGTGAGTCGAAAGGGGGCGGGGGGCAAGCTTTCTTT
CAISESKGGGGQAFF
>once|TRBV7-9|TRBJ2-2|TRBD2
TGTGCCAGCAGCCGGGGACTAGCGGGGGCGCATATCGCCACCGGGGAGCTGTTTTTT
CASSRGLAGAHIATGELFF
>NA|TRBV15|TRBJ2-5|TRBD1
TGTGCCACCAGCAGAGGGTTTACAGGGGGTGCAGAGACCCAGTACTTC
CATSRGFTGGAETQYF
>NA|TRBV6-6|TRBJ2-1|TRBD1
TGTGCCAGCAGCGGGACAGGGAGATTGGAGCAGTTCTTC
CASSGTGRLEQFF
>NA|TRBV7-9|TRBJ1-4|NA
TGTGCCAGCAGCCGTCTTAGCACAGCTAATGAAAAACTGTTTTTT
CASSRLSTANEKLFF
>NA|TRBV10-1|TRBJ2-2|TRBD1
TGCGCCAGCAGTGAGTCCACAGGGGGCACCGGGGAGCTGTTTTTT
CASSESTGGTGELFF
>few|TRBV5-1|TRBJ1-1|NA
TGCGCCAGCAGCTTGGAGGGGTCAGGGCTAAACACTGAAGCTTTCTTT
CASSLEGSGLNTEAFF
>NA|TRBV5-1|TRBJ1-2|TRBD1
TGCGCCAGCAGCTTAACAGGGACAGCTGGTGGCTACACCTTC
CASSLTGTAGGYTF
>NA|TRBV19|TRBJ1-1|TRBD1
TGTGCCAGTAGTGACAGGGGGAACACTGAAGCTTTCTTT
CASSDRGNTEAFF
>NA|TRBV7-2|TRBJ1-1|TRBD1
TGTGCCAGCAGCGGGGACAGAACGAACACTGAAGCTTTCTTT
CASSGDRTNTEAFF
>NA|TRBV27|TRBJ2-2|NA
TGTGCCAGCAGTATCACGGACTTGCCCGGGGAGCTGTTTTTT
CASSITDLPGELFF
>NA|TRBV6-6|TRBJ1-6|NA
TGTGCCAGCAGTAATCCCGGGCCTTCGGCCCTCCACTTT
CASSNPGPSALHF
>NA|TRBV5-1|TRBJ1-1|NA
TGCGCCAGCAGCTTTTCCCCTTTGACAGCGAACACTGAAGCTTTCTTT
CASSFSPLTANTEAFF
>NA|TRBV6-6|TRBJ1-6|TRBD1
TGTGCCATCAGACAAGAGGGACAGGGTAATTCACCCCTCCACTTT
CAIRQEGQGNSPLHF
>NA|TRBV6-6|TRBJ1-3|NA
TGTGCCAGCAGCGCTCTCTGGAGCTCTGGAAACACCATATATTTT
CASSALWSSGNTIYF
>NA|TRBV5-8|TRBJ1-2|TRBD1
TGTGCCAGCAGCTTGACCGGGACAGGGGGGAACTATGGCTACACCTTC
CASSLTGTGGNYGYTF
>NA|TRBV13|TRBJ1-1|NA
TGTGCCAGCAGCTTACCCCTCTGGGACACTGAAGCTTTCTTT
CASSLPLWDTEAFF
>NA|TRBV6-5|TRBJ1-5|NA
TGTGCCAGCAGGCCGACATGGCGGGATCAGCCCCAGCATTTT
CASRPTWRDQPQHF
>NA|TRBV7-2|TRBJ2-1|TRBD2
TGTGCCAGCAGCTTGGGGGGGACTAGCGCCTTCAGCGATGAGCAGTTCTTC
CASSLGGTSAFSDEQFF
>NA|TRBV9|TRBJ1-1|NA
TGTGCCAGCAGCCCCCGGAGAGACAGAAACACTGAAGCTTTCTTT
CASSPRRDRNTEAFF
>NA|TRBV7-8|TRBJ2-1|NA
TGTGCCAGCAGCACCAACTTCGATGAGCAGTTCTTC
CASSTNFDEQFF
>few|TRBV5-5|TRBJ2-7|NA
TGTGCCAGCAGCTTGGTGCAGGGGACCTACGAGCAGTACTTC
CASSLVQGTYEQYF
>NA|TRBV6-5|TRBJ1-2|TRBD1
TGTGCCAGCAGTCCCCCGACAGGGGGCTCTGGCTACACCTTC
CASSPPTGGSGYTF
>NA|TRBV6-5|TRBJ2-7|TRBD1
TGTGCCAGCAGTGCCCGACAGGGGGCCTACGAGCAGTACTTC
CASSARQGAYEQYF
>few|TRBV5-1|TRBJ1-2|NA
TGCGCCAGCAGCTTGGATGGGGCCGCGGTAGGCTACACCTTC
CASSLDGAAVGYTF
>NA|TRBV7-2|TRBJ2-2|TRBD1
TGTGCCAGCAGCAGAACAGGGGCCTACACCGGGGAGCTGTTTTTT
CASSRTGAYTGELFF
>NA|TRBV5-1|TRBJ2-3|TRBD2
TGCGCCAGCAGCTGGACCGGGACTAACACAGATACGCAGTATTTT
CASSWTGTNTDTQYF
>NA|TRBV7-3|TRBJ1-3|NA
TGTGCCAGCAGCTTAGGCCAGGGTCATGGAAACACCATATATTTT
CASSLGQGHGNTIYF
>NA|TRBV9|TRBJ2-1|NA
TGTGCCAGCAGCGTAGAGGTCCTGATAAATGAGCAGTTCTTC
CASSVEVLINEQFF
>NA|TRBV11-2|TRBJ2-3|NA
TGTGCCAGCAGTAAAGGAGCAGCCACAGATACGCAGTATTTT
CASSKGAATDTQYF
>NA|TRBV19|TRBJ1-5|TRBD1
TGTGCCAGTACCCGGGACAGGGGCCTATTCAATCAGCCCCAGCATTTT
CASTRDRGLFNQPQHF